This TCR beta chain was sequenced during a study of T-cell memory formation after mild COVID-19. V was cut by 11 bases and J by 5 bases, with 15 bases left in between. This CDR3 contains 12 residues. The germline V gene encodes CDR1 LNHNV and CDR2 YYDKDF (reference sequence). TCRdb itself ran the 5' RACE reads through MiXCR, one entry per CDR3 protein. The sample has around 300,000 distinct CDR3 sequences; roughly an eighth are singletons. As concerns this clonotype: The antigen remains undetermined.

The study's findings and limits: Clones contracting across day 15 to 85 had a balanced CD4/CD8 profile; later expanding clones leaned CD4+.

This TCR was sampled from a man aged 18 to 30 who had mild COVID-19 (a few samples of this study predate the infection). Cell type and time point are not known. The V gene is TRBV15, the J gene TRBJ1-1; D unresolved. Sequencing used PBMCs or a T cell subset sorted from them (not recorded which). For the CDR3, the DNA is TGTGCCTCGGGGAGCTCGTGGACTGAAGCTTTCTTT. Encoded protein: CASGSSWTEAFF.